This T cell receptor beta chain is drawn from a study of cytomegalovirus exposure and HLA in healthy donors (dated by TCRdb to the late 2010s). Broadly, across the study: According to an earlier analysis of around 600 of the donors, 150 million to 200 million T cells yielded roughly 110 million unique TCR beta sequences and about 300 Gb of sequence data. In addition to the first cohort of about 650 subjects, a separate validation cohort of under 150 different subjects was used. An earlier analysis of several hundred of the donors applied high-throughput TCR beta sequencing to assess whether each TCR beta V gene segment acted as functional or pseudogenic. The study profiled the T cell repertoires of 666 subjects by immunosequencing and related them to cytomegalovirus serostatus. Every discovery cohort repertoire had been produced on one sequencing platform. To study patterns of TCR occurrence, a later analysis re-analyzed previously published TCR beta repertoires from more than 550 donors and added high-resolution HLA genotyping. Across roughly 420 genotyped donors of the cohort, an average of about 200,000 unique TCR beta nucleotide sequences per donor were sequenced, and roughly 20% of those sequences were non-productive. To predict cytomegalovirus infection status, the study combined high-throughput TCR immunosequencing, statistical association of individual TCRs with disease status, and machine learning. HLA typing covered class I and class II loci at four-digit resolution. The study was designed to test whether signatures of past pathogen exposure could be identified by cataloging public T cell receptors. Around 300 gigabases of sequencing data and approximately 84 million unique TCR sequences were included in an early release covering several hundred HLA-typed donors. Typing coverage differed by locus: A, B, C, DRB1 and DQB1 were typed in about 620-630 donors, DQA1 in 522, DPA1 in 600 to 610, and DPB1 in 400 to 480. A later genetic analysis took genome-wide SNP genotypes for about three fifths of the 666 donors and used that subset as a discovery cohort. Rather than using new phenotypic data, the later analysis identified candidate immune exposures from TCR beta sequences and from how often those sequences occurred across donors. Roughly 5 DR-DQ haplotypes were handled as single units for association and clustering, since linkage in the cohort was strong. Alongside the repertoire data, information on donor age, sex, ethnicity and CMV serostatus was compiled. Of the roughly 410 genotyped donors, roughly 80% were placed in the genetic ancestry cluster associated with self-reported Caucasian donors. General study outcomes and caveats: In a later analysis, the rate of TCR association differed among HLA loci, with DRB1 alleles having the most associated TCRs and HLA-C alleles having the fewest. Compared with the roughly 600-donor mean, donors in an Asian-associated ancestry cluster had fewer N-insertions in productive TCRs, according to a later genetic analysis. V-gene and J-gene trimming of TCR beta chains was associated with a missense DCLRE1C variant in a later genetic analysis, and the association was replicated in an independent cohort. Linkage disequilibrium might explain the correlated functional status among segregating V segments, but an unknown experimental factor could not be excluded. This cohort had only TCR beta chains sequenced, and the lack of alpha or paired-chain data limited which features could be detected. Because some donors lacked HLA typing at each locus, the association tests relied only on the typed subset. A few of the identified cytomegalovirus-associated TCR beta chains were confirmed in vitro to be specific for cytomegalovirus antigens. When HLA alleles, especially DR and DQ, strongly co-occurred, TCR associations were difficult to assign to individual alleles. In an earlier analysis of around 600 of the donors, most TCR beta V segments were observed in productive rearrangements about 87% or about 30% of the time, broadly matching IMGT annotations. In a later analysis, several top co-occurrence clusters were reported to appear linked to parvovirus B19, influenza, CMV and Epstein-Barr virus. Some IMGT-functional V segments, including TRBV6-2 and TRBV6-3, could not be told apart with the 87-base-pair reads, so those segments were excluded. The authors suggested that the approach could potentially be generalized to other disease states and immunological phenotypes. Because counts were too low, about 18 rarely observed V segments, including chromosome 9 orphons, were left out of the earlier analysis of approximately 580 of the donors. The sequencing pipeline was judged likely to have produced a cluster of highly shared sequence variants as a technical artifact. In a later analysis, HLA-associated TCR beta chains were found to be more clonally expanded and to have lower generation probabilities than equally common non-associated chains. According to a later analysis, most CMV-associated TCR beta chains appeared to be HLA-restricted, and the HLA associations seemed to be driven largely by CMV exposure. In the study, some 180 TCR beta chains were listed as associated with cytomegalovirus. A later analysis associated about 17,000 TCR beta sequences with specific HLA alleles at a false discovery rate of 0.05. A further reported finding was that TCR beta sequences accurately predicted the HLA-A and HLA-B alleles for most subjects in the first cohort. The classifier was reported to diagnose cytomegalovirus status with high specificity and sensitivity in both the original and validation cohorts. Roughly uniform sequencing depth across donors was assumed in presence/absence analyses, although this assumption may not hold. CMV serostatus was the only immune exposure information available for the cohort. While some public TCRs were present in many individuals, most TCR sequences turned up only very rarely across donors.

The CDR3 runs 15 residues from the cysteine to the phenylalanine. The sequence is cut down to CDR3 DNA, 45 bases in frame from base 1. According to the germline V gene, CDR1 reads MNHEY and CDR2 reads SVGAGI. Trimming at the junction amounts to 7 bases on V and 0 bases on J, and the germline ends lie 10 bases apart. In total, 666 healthy bone marrow donors made up the cohort. Cohort members were all nominally healthy when sampled, although unrecorded immune exposures were likely present. The donor tested CMV seronegative, placing the donor among the 350 to 400 seronegative members of the cohort. A peripheral blood sample was provided by each donor, and peripheral blood mononuclear cells were used for TCR beta sequencing. The Qiagen DNeasy Blood Extraction Kit was used to extract genomic DNA from the blood cell samples. The method behind the library was the immunoSEQ multiplex PCR assay. For the multiplex PCR, a mixture combining 60 forward primers for TCR Vbeta segments and 13 reverse primers for TCR Jbeta segments was used. The CDR3 region of rearranged TCR beta genes was amplified from genomic DNA with a multiplex PCR assay. The amplified TCR beta libraries were sequenced on the Illumina HiSeq System as 87-base-pair reads. The authors' analysis ran thus. A later analysis tallied tens of millions of unique TCR beta chains across the 666 repertoires, and some 10 million of those chains were shared by two or more donors. Raw reads were error-corrected and collapsed into unique sequences with a nearest-neighbor algorithm that merged closely related sequences to remove PCR and sequencing errors. To assign V, D and J gene segments, CDR3 sequences were aligned to IMGT reference sequences. For a sequence to be retained, a match of at least six nucleotides was required to both a V gene segment and a J gene segment. Rearrangements were called productive when the CDR3 lacked stop codons and stayed in frame with V and J; all others were non-productive. Following IMGT convention, CDR3 was defined as the stretch from the second conserved V-encoded cysteine up to the conserved J-encoded phenylalanine. The earlier analysis of 587 of the donors excluded any sequence lacking an unambiguous match to a single V gene segment. In an earlier analysis of 450 to 750 of the donors, a V segment was called functional when productive rearrangements were above 56.7%, and segregating when the standard deviation between donors exceeded 5%. To diagnose cytomegalovirus status from the catalog of TCR beta chain sequences, a statistical classification framework was built. In a later analysis, TCR nucleotide sequences were compared against IMGT/GENE-DB human TR gene sequences so that V and J genes could be assigned. A later analysis assigned CDR3 sequences and most-parsimonious VDJ recombination scenarios with the TCRdist pipeline. In a later analysis, each TCR beta chain was defined by its CDR3 amino acid sequence together with its V-gene family, and reads lacking a unique V-gene family were excluded. As a way to deal with suspected cross-contamination and a sequencing artifact, a later analysis dropped hundreds of nucleotide sequences that were highly shared and had low generation probability. In a later analysis, a clonal expansion index was calculated for each public chain from normalized within-repertoire ranks of inferred template counts. Generation probabilities in a later analysis came from a VDJ recombination model fitted to out-of-frame rearrangements, and those results were checked against IGoR. In a later analysis, TCR-TCR, TCR-HLA and TCR-CMV co-occurrence was scored with hypergeometric tests, and a repertoire-size bias correction was applied to TCR pairs. False discovery rates were estimated in a later analysis by permuting HLA or CMV assignments 20 times. In a later analysis, co-occurring TCRs were grouped using DBSCAN, and TCRdist sequence similarity was added for clustering within HLA-allele-positive subsets. For co-occurrence clustering, repertoires with fewer than 30,000 or more than 120,000 public chains were excluded, along with 5 or 6 repertoires with anomalous nucleotide sharing. TCRdb provides this immuneACCESS table in a form limited to in-frame rearrangements. Some clones are lacking; in checked studies, under half of them reflect an unresolved V gene, and why the rest are absent is not known. The V and J calls and clone size are taken from that table; D and trimming were inferred from the DNA. The table of this sample itemizes fewer than 150,000 clones. The ten largest make up 2% to 3% of the sample.

As to this clone: Its antigen is still unknown.

Sequencing input: PBMCs. This sequence uses TRBV6-5 and TRBJ1-6, with no confidently assigned D gene. The receptor was isolated from a man in his forties in good health and CMV-seronegative. The CDR3 corresponds to CASNDGDSYNSPLHF. Read as DNA, the sequence is TGTGCCAGCAACGACGGGGACTCCTATAATTCACCCCTCCACTTT.